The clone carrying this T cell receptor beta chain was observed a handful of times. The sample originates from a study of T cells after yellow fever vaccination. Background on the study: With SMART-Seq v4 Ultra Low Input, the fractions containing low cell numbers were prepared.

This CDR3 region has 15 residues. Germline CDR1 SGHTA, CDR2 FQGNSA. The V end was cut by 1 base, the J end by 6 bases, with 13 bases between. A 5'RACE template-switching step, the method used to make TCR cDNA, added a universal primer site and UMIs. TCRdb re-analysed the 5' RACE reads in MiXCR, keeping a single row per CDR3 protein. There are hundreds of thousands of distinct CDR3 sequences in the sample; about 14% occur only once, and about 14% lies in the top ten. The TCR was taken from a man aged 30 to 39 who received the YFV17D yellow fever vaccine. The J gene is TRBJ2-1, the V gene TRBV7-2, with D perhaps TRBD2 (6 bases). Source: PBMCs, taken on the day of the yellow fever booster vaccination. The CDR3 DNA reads TGTGCCAGCAGCTTAGGGGGACTTGGAAGCAATGAGCAGTTCTTC. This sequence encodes CASSLGGLGSNEQFF.